The rows below give T cell receptor beta chains drawn from one sample of a study of CD8+CD57+ T cells in acquired aplastic anemia. TCRdb ran MiXCR on the reads and lists one entry per CDR3 protein. The repertoire has 75,000 to 100,000 distinct CDR3 sequences, about 63% of them found once; the top ten carry about 60%. The sample was sorted CD4+, CD8+, or CD8+CD57+ T cells (not recorded which) from PBMCs. The receptors were sampled from a human donor with aplastic anemia. Each CDR3 is given with its conserved first and last residue. The D gene is left open where the match is weak. Where a row states a size, it is once, few, many or the class of an expanded clone; other rows omit it.

D gene,J gene,clone size,V gene,CDR3 protein,CDR3 DNA
.,TRBJ2-7,few,TRBV7-2,CASSPFGEEQYF,TGTGCCAGCAGCCCGTTCGGGGAAGAGCAGTACTTC
.,TRBJ2-7,.,TRBV20-1,CSARGRTGLIYEQYF,TGCAGTGCTAGAGGGAGGACAGGACTAATCTACGAGCAGTACTTC
TRBD1,TRBJ1-2,once,TRBV19,CASSTTGQGRYGYTF,TGTGCCAGTAGTACAACGGGACAGGGAAGATATGGCTACACCTTC
.,TRBJ2-7,few,TRBV20-1,CSARGAGSLAYEQYF,TGCAGTGCCAGGGGAGCAGGGAGTCTCGCCTACGAGCAGTACTTC
.,TRBJ1-2,.,TRBV20-1,CSAREGRGNYGYTF,TGCAGTGCTAGAGAGGGAAGGGGGAACTATGGCTACACCTTC
.,TRBJ2-1,.,TRBV4-1,CASSQGRGVLGNEQFF,TGCGCCAGCAGCCAAGGTCGAGGCGTGTTGGGCAATGAGCAGTTCTTC
.,TRBJ2-1,.,TRBV7-3,CASSPSSYNEQFF,TGTGCCAGCAGCCCTAGTTCGTACAATGAGCAGTTCTTC
.,TRBJ2-7,.,TRBV20-1,CSANRGGEQYF,TGCAGTGCCAACAGGGGAGGGGAGCAGTACTTC
.,TRBJ1-1,.,TRBV29-1,CSVGLENTEAFF,TGCAGCGTTGGTCTAGAGAACACTGAAGCTTTCTTT
TRBD1,TRBJ2-7,.,TRBV7-3,CASSLGPRTGFYEQYF,TGTGCCAGCAGCTTAGGCCCCCGGACAGGATTCTACGAGCAGTACTTC
.,TRBJ2-3,.,TRBV25-1,CASSGSLDSTDTQYF,TGTGCCAGCAGTGGATCCCTGGACAGCACAGATACGCAGTATTTT
TRBD2,TRBJ2-1,.,TRBV19,CASSSTGTSGNEQFF,TGTGCCAGTAGTAGTACCGGGACTAGCGGGAATGAGCAGTTCTTC
.,TRBJ2-3,few,TRBV20-1,CSARVSDTQYF,TGCAGTGCTAGAGTGTCAGATACGCAGTATTTT
TRBD1,TRBJ2-1,medium-sized,TRBV6-4,CASSAAPTGENEQFF,TGTGCCAGCAGCGCCGCTCCGACAGGGGAGAATGAGCAGTTCTTC
.,TRBJ2-5,.,TRBV7-8,CASSLAGPQETQYF,TGTGCCAGCAGCTTAGCGGGACCCCAAGAGACCCAGTACTTC
TRBD1,TRBJ2-5,.,TRBV9,CASSATGGYAETQYF,TGTGCCAGCAGCGCGACAGGGGGATACGCAGAGACCCAGTACTTC
.,TRBJ1-2,.,TRBV10-3,CAISEGGNGYTF,TGTGCCATCAGTGAGGGGGGCAATGGCTACACCTTC
TRBD2,TRBJ2-1,.,TRBV20-1,CSARTSGFYNEQFF,TGCAGTGCAAGGACTAGCGGCTTTTACAATGAGCAGTTCTTC
.,TRBJ2-7,.,TRBV20-1,CSARDGHEQVHSYEQYF,TGCAGTGCTAGAGATGGCCACGAACAGGTCCACTCCTACGAGCAGTACTTC
.,TRBJ1-5,.,TRBV10-3,CAIRGDRNQPQHF,TGTGCCATCCGCGGGGACCGCAATCAGCCCCAGCATTTT
.,TRBJ2-3,.,TRBV5-1,CASSLRALSVGTDTQYF,TGCGCCAGCAGCTTGCGGGCCCTCTCGGTCGGAACAGATACGCAGTATTTT
.,TRBJ1-4,.,TRBV15,CATADGRNEKLFF,TGTGCCACCGCCGACGGCCGAAATGAAAAACTGTTTTTT
TRBD2,TRBJ2-1,.,TRBV20-1,CNARSIAGGLDEQFF,TGCAATGCTAGATCCATAGCGGGAGGGCTGGATGAGCAGTTCTTC
.,TRBJ2-3,.,TRBV7-9,CASTQGLSTDTQYF,TGTGCCAGCACTCAAGGGTTGAGCACAGATACGCAGTATTTT
.,TRBJ1-2,.,TRBV7-2,CASSLDYYGYTF,TGTGCCAGCAGCTTAGATTACTATGGCTACACCTTC
.,TRBJ1-1,.,TRBV29-1,CSSFGGVGTEAFF,TGCAGCTCATTCGGGGGTGTTGGCACTGAAGCTTTCTTT
.,TRBJ2-7,.,TRBV5-6,CASSLRASHEQYF,TGTGCCAGCAGCTTGCGTGCCTCCCACGAGCAGTACTTC
.,TRBJ2-6,.,TRBV20-1,CSAPDRISGANVLTF,TGCAGTGCTCCCGACAGGATCTCTGGGGCCAACGTCCTGACTTTC
.,TRBJ2-7,.,TRBV20-1,CSATNLEGQYF,TGCAGTGCTACGAACCTTGAGGGGCAGTACTTC
TRBD1,TRBJ1-6,.,TRBV19,CATWDRSSYNSPLHF,TGTGCCACCTGGGACAGAAGCTCCTATAATTCACCCCTCCACTTT
TRBD1,TRBJ2-2,.,TRBV29-1,CSVESGQGGTGELFF,TGCAGCGTTGAATCGGGACAGGGAGGCACCGGGGAGCTGTTTTTT
TRBD2,TRBJ2-1,many,TRBV19,CASSIDLTSGIYNEQFF,TGTGCCAGTAGTATAGATCTCACTAGCGGGATCTACAATGAGCAGTTCTTC
TRBD1,TRBJ2-7,many,TRBV20-1,CSAPGGGGQGNPEQYF,TGCAGTGCCCCTGGGGGGGGGGGACAGGGTAATCCCGAGCAGTACTTC
.,TRBJ2-2,many,TRBV20-1,CSARDGTLDTGELFF,TGCAGTGCTAGAGACGGGACACTTGATACCGGGGAGCTGTTTTTT
.,TRBJ2-2,.,TRBV25-1,CASSEFSSLNTGELFF,TGTGCCAGCAGTGAATTTAGTAGCCTGAACACCGGGGAGCTGTTTTTT
TRBD1,TRBJ2-3,once,TRBV6-1,CASRTGNTDTQYF,TGTGCCAGCAGGACAGGGAACACAGATACGCAGTATTTT
.,TRBJ2-5,.,TRBV7-6,CASSLGGQKETQYF,TGTGCCAGCAGCTTAGGAGGACAGAAGGAGACCCAGTACTTC
TRBD1,TRBJ2-5,.,TRBV10-3,CASGQDLVGTQYF,TGTGCCAGCGGACAGGACCTTGTGGGGACCCAGTACTTC
TRBD1,TRBJ2-1,.,TRBV5-4,CASSLGTGPYNEQFF,TGTGCCAGCAGCTTGGGGACAGGGCCCTACAATGAGCAGTTCTTC
.,TRBJ2-7,.,TRBV12-3/TRBV12-4,CASSASGRTYEQYF,TGTGCCAGCAGTGCCTCGGGACGGACCTACGAGCAGTACTTC
TRBD2,TRBJ2-1,.,TRBV5-1,CASSLGGRAEQFF,TGCGCCAGCAGCTTGGGTGGGAGGGCTGAGCAGTTCTTC
.,TRBJ1-5,.,TRBV24-1,CATSRQGNQPQHF,TGTGCCACCAGTCGACAGGGCAATCAGCCCCAGCATTTT
.,TRBJ2-7,.,TRBV24-1,CATSDYPSSYEQYF,TGTGCCACCAGTGATTATCCTAGCTCCTACGAGCAGTACTTC
.,TRBJ2-7,.,TRBV4-1,CASSQASFYEQYF,TGCGCCAGCAGCCAAGCTAGCTTTTACGAGCAGTACTTC